This T cell receptor (beta chain) was found in a study of blood T cell repertoires in COVID-19. Data came from immunoSEQ multiplex PCR; TCRdb stores just in-frame clones and leaves some out. The table has about 61,000 clones, roughly 84% seen once. Specimen: peripheral blood. The sequence was obtained from an elderly man in a cohort sampled during active COVID-19.

DNA of the CDR3: TGCGCCAGCAGCTTGCTGGGGGGACATAATTCACCCCTCCACTTT. It encodes CASSLLGGHNSPLHF. The V gene is TRBV5-1, the J gene TRBJ1-6; a possible D gene is TRBD1 (5 bases). The CDR3 is 15 residues long. Germline values: CDR1 SGHRS, CDR2 YFSETQ. The V end lost 1 base, the J end lost 5 bases, and 10 bases lay between the germline ends.